Below are 30 T cell receptor beta chains sequenced from a single sample in a study of memory CD4+ T cells and cytomegalovirus serostatus. The sort gate was single viable CD3+CD4+CD8-CD45RO+ cells for memory CD4+ T cells. Profiled with immunoSEQ multiplex PCR; TCRdb holds only in-frame clones, not every one. The table shows 54,000 or so clones, with roughly 81% occurring only once. Sequencing was performed on memory CD4+ T cells from blood. These TCRs come from an adult in good health and CMV-seronegative.

J is TRBJ1-2 and V is TRBV19; possible D gene TRBD1, 5 bases. The V gene's germline CDR1 is LNHDA and CDR2 SQIVND (reference sequence). V lost 3 bases, J lost 6 bases, and 14 bases lay in between. CDR3 length: 14 amino acids. The CDR3 reads CASSIGLPGDGYTF. The CDR3 DNA reads as TGTGCCAGTAGTATTGGGCTGCCGGGGGATGGCTACACCTTC.

This chain links TRBV30 with TRBJ2-7; 10 positions agree with TRBD2. There are 15 residues in the CDR3. V lost 4 bases to trimming and J lost 4 bases; unmatched junction nucleotides: 10. Germline CDR1 and CDR2: GTSNPN and SVGIG (reference sequence). This CDR3 is CAWNYGLAEAYEQYF. The CDR3 bases are TGTGCCTGGAACTACGGACTAGCGGAAGCATACGAGCAGTACTTC.

This rearrangement joins TRBV28 to TRBJ1-2; maybe TRBD1 (5 bases). The CDR3 totals 13 residues. Germline CDR1 reads MDHEN; CDR2 reads SYDVKM. V lost 7 bases, J lost 4 bases, and 13 bases lay in between. In nucleotides, the CDR3 is TGTGCCAGCACCCCTGGGGGTGGCTATGGCTACACCTTC. This codes for CASTPGGGYGYTF.

The chain couples TRBV9 to TRBJ2-3, with 7 positions matching TRBD1. From germline, CDR1 is SGDLS and CDR2 YYNGEE. The ends lost 3 bases at V and 4 bases at J; junction bases unmatched: 8. The CDR3 runs 15 residues. CDR3 sequence (DNA): TGTGCCAGCAGCGGTAGACAGGGCAGAGCAGATACGCAGTATTTT. It is translated as CASSGRQGRADTQYF.

The rearrangement links TRBV4-3 to TRBJ2-5; D remains ambiguous. Trimming cost V 0 bases and J 4 bases, with 6 bases left between them. Germline loops: CDR1 LGHNA, CDR2 YSLEER. This CDR3 is built from 13 residues. CDR3 loop: CASSQDPGETQYF. The CDR3, as DNA: TGCGCCAGCAGCCAAGATCCCGGAGAGACCCAGTACTTC.

The chain recombines TRBV6-5 with TRBJ1-4, with D tentatively TRBD1 (5 bases). The CDR3 has 14 residues. Germline V gene data show CDR1 as MNHEY and CDR2 as SVGAGI. Trimming shortened V by 6 bases and J by 6 bases, and 14 bases separated the two germline ends. The CDR3 is CASRDTGWDEKLFF. As DNA, the CDR3 is TGTGCCAGCAGAGACACAGGATGGGATGAAAAACTGTTTTTT.

The chain links TRBV7-2 to TRBJ2-1; 7 bases match TRBD2. CDR3 length equals 13 residues. With V trimmed by 1 base and J by 12 bases, 6 bases remained unmatched. Germline V gene lookup returns CDR1 SGHTA and CDR2 FQGNSA. This CDR3 reads CASSLGPSGMQFF. The CDR3 DNA reads as TGTGCCAGCAGCTTAGGACCCAGCGGGATGCAGTTCTTC.

This clone was seen only a few times. The chain carries TRBV14 and TRBJ1-2, with a weak D call TRBD1 (6 bases). Looked up from germline, CDR1 is SGHDN and CDR2 is FVKESK. This CDR3 comprises 13 residues. Trimming shortened V by 3 bases and J by 8 bases, and 13 bases separated the two germline ends. As DNA, the CDR3 is TGTGCCAGCAGCCATGCCCGGGGGCGCGGCTACACCTTC. It translates to CASSHARGRGYTF.

This clone was seen more than once but under ten times. The chain uses TRBV11-3 and TRBJ2-7; a weak D match, TRBD2 (5 bases). Germline V lookup: CDR1 SGHNT, CDR2 YENEEA. Trimming shortened V by 3 bases and J by 4 bases, and 13 bases separated the two germline ends. The CDR3 runs 14 residues. CDR3 in amino acids: CASSFLTEEYEQYF. The CDR3 region has the DNA TGTGCCAGCAGCTTTCTCACGGAGGAGTACGAGCAGTACTTC. Variable domain in full (rest from reference TRBV11-3 and TRBJ2-7): EAGVVQSPRYKIIEKKQPVAFWCNPISGHNTLYWYLQNLGQGPELLIRYENEEAVDDSQLPKDRFSAERLKGVDSTLKIQPAELGDSAVYLCASSFLTEEYEQYFGPGTRLTVT.

The rearrangement uses TRBV6-1 and TRBJ1-5; no firm D call. The CDR3 loop spans 13 amino acids. The germline V and J ends were trimmed by 4 bases and 4 bases, with 8 bases remaining between them. CDR1 MNHNS and CDR2 SASEGT come from the germline V gene. Here the CDR3 reads CASSGNRNQPQHF. The CDR3 region has the DNA TGTGCCAGCAGTGGTAACCGGAATCAGCCCCAGCATTTT.

In this sample, this clone turned up a few times. This sequence joins TRBV2 and TRBJ1-5; possible D gene TRBD1, 5 bases. V lost 6 bases to trimming and J lost 0 bases, with 12 bases between them. The CDR3 is 15 amino acids. The germline V gene encodes CDR1 SNHLY and CDR2 FYNNEI. DNA of the CDR3: TGTGCCAGCAGGAGGTGGGGGGATAGCAATCAGCCCCAGCATTTT. Protein sequence: CASRRWGDSNQPQHF.

The chain has TRBV6-5 and TRBJ1-5, with a weak D call TRBD1 (6 bases). Germline V CDR1 and CDR2: MNHEY, SVGAGI. This CDR3 comprises 15 residues. Between the trimmed V and J ends, which lost 6 bases and 8 bases, there was a span of 20 bases. The CDR3 loop is CASRLLARGREPQHF. The CDR3 DNA reads TGTGCCAGCAGACTTTTGGCCAGGGGACGAGAGCCCCAGCATTTT.

In this sample, this clone turned up a few times. The chain links TRBV7-9 to TRBJ1-1; D may be TRBD1 (5 bases). Germline V gene data show CDR1 as SEHNR and CDR2 as FQNEAQ (reference sequence). V was shortened by 7 bases and J by 0 bases, with 9 bases between the two germline ends. This CDR3 is 13 amino acids long. The CDR3 bases are TGTGCCAGCACCTCACAGGTGAACACTGAAGCTTTCTTT. Protein product: CASTSQVNTEAFF.

This chain uses TRBV11-2 with TRBJ2-1; 7 nucleotides align to TRBD2. This CDR3 is 14 amino acids long. After removal of 4 bases from V and 7 bases from J, the junction contained 7 bases not matched to a gene. Germline V lookup: CDR1 SGHAT, CDR2 FQNNGV. CDR3 nucleotide sequence: TGTGCCAGCAGCTCGAGACTAGCTAAAAATGAGCAGTTCTTC. This encodes CASSSRLAKNEQFF.

The chain links TRBV29-1 to TRBJ2-1, with TRBD2 as a possible D gene (6 bases). This CDR3 has 11 residues. Germline lookup yields CDR1 SQVTM and CDR2 ANQGSEA. The V end was cut by 7 bases, the J end by 10 bases, with 14 bases between. The CDR3 loop is CSASGVGEQFF. The DNA of the CDR3 is TGCAGCGCTTCGGGGGTTGGGGAGCAGTTCTTC.

The chain combines TRBV27 with TRBJ2-3; TRBD2 might be the D (5 bases). Germline CDR1 and CDR2: MNHEY and SMNVEV (reference sequence). The V end was cut by 3 bases, the J end by 2 bases, with 15 bases between. The CDR3 is 16 amino acids. The CDR3 here is CASSLGPRGITDTQYF. In nucleotides, the CDR3 is TGTGCCAGCAGTTTGGGCCCTCGGGGAATCACAGATACGCAGTATTTT.

The rearrangement joins TRBV6-1 to TRBJ2-7; either TRBD1 or TRBD2 may fit D (6 bases each). V gave up 4 bases and J gave up 4 bases, with 14 bases separating them. Germline V lookup: CDR1 MNHNS, CDR2 SASEGT. The CDR3 contains 14 residues. The CDR3 sequence: CASSVKQGGYEQYF. CDR3 in DNA: TGTGCCAGCAGTGTAAAACAGGGAGGATACGAGCAGTACTTC.

J is TRBJ2-5 and V is TRBV7-2, with TRBD2 identical over 12 bases. Trimming at V came to 5 bases and at J to 7 bases, leaving 11 bases not matched to a gene. Germline V gives CDR1 SGHTA, CDR2 FQGNSA. This CDR3 has 16 residues. The CDR3 DNA reads as TGTGCCAGCAGCCGGGGACTAGCGGGTGGCCTGGGGACCCAGTACTTC. Protein: CASSRGLAGGLGTQYF.

J is TRBJ2-7 and V is TRBV18, with a tentative D call TRBD2 (5 bases). Germline V gene lookup returns CDR1 KGHSH and CDR2 LQKENI. V shed 3 bases and J shed 7 bases, with 13 bases lying between them. CDR3 size: 13 residues. CDR3 amino acids: CASSPDSLGEQYF. The CDR3 DNA follows: TGTGCCAGCTCACCGGACTCGCTGGGTGAGCAGTACTTC.

The J gene is TRBJ2-1, the V gene TRBV27; 12 positions agree with TRBD2. After removal of 3 bases from V and 7 bases from J, the junction contained 7 bases not matched to a gene. There are 16 residues in the CDR3. From germline, CDR1 is MNHEY and CDR2 SMNVEV (reference sequence). The DNA for the CDR3 is TGTGCCAGCAGTTTCTCGACTAGCGGGAGTGGTAATGAGCAGTTCTTC. Translated, it gives CASSFSTSGSGNEQFF.

The V call is TRBV5-4, the J call TRBJ2-2; maybe TRBD2 (6 bases). Germline lookup yields CDR1 SGHNT and CDR2 YYREEE (reference sequence). This CDR3 has 17 residues. V lost 0 bases and J lost 4, with 16 bases in between. This CDR3 reads CASSLEGELRGTGELFF. CDR3 bases: TGTGCCAGCAGCTTGGAAGGGGAATTGCGGGGCACCGGGGAGCTGTTTTTT.

V gene TRBV7-7 combines with J gene TRBJ2-5; D might be TRBD1 or TRBD2, each matching 7 bases. Trimming left V 3 bases short and J 5 bases short, with 19 bases between. CDR3 size: 16 residues. CDR1 SSHAT and CDR2 FNYEAQ come from the germline V gene (reference sequence). CDR3 loop: CASSLGIRGGAETQYF. As DNA, the CDR3 is TGTGCCAGCAGCTTGGGGATCAGGGGGGGAGCCGAGACCCAGTACTTC.

This clone was seen only once. The chain couples TRBV25-1 to TRBJ2-5; 10 bases are shared with TRBD1. Germline V gene lookup returns CDR1 MGHDK and CDR2 SYGVNS. The CDR3 sequence is 14 residues long. V was pared by 3 bases and J by 5 bases, with 3 bases of the junction left unmatched. The CDR3 nucleotides read TGTGCCAGCAGTGACAGGACAGGGGGTGAGACCCAGTACTTC. Its protein product is CASSDRTGGETQYF.

CDR3 sequence (DNA): TGTGCCAGCAGCCTGTTTAGCGCGTCCTACGAGCAGTACTTC. It is translated as CASSLFSASYEQYF. This sequence joins TRBV5-4 and TRBJ2-7, with D tentatively TRBD2 (5 bases). The CDR3 has 14 residues. Trimming removed 4 bases at V and 1 base at J, with 12 bases between. CDR1 and CDR2 from the germline V gene are SGHNT and YYREEE (reference sequence).

V and J are TRBV14 and TRBJ1-2; no clear D gene. CDR1 and CDR2 from the germline V gene are SGHDN and FVKESK. The V and J ends lost 0 bases and 6 bases respectively, with 14 bases between them. This CDR3 comprises 15 residues. CDR3 nucleotide sequence: TGTGCCAGCAGCCAAGATCTTCGTAGCCCCCATGGCTACACCTTC. Residues: CASSQDLRSPHGYTF. The full variable domain, completed using reference TRBV14 and TRBJ1-2, is EAGVTQFPSHSVIEKGQTVTLRCDPISGHDNLYWYRRVMGKEIKFLLHFVKESKQDESGMPNNRFLAERTGGTYSTLKVQPAELEDSGVYFCASSQDLRSPHGYTFGSGTRLTVV.

This clone was observed a single time. V usage is TRBV6-1 and J usage is TRBJ2-5; 13 bases agree with TRBD2. From germline, CDR1 is MNHNS and CDR2 SASEGT. The CDR3 spans 15 residues. V dropped 5 bases and J dropped 6; count of bases not matched to a gene: 6. CDR3 in amino acids: CASSSGTSGTQTQYF. CDR3 DNA: TGTGCCAGCAGTTCCGGGACTAGCGGGACACAGACCCAGTACTTC.

The count of this clone is one. The rearrangement joins TRBV4-2 to TRBJ1-4; D perhaps matches TRBD1 (5 bases). V was pared by 1 base and J by 2 bases, with 11 bases between. Germline values: CDR1 LGHNA, CDR2 YNFKEQ. This CDR3 region has 16 residues. The CDR3 protein is CASSQAAGRTNEKLFF. The CDR3 DNA reads as TGTGCCAGCAGCCAAGCAGCAGGGCGGACTAATGAAAAACTGTTTTTT.

The CDR3 DNA reads as TGTGCCAGCAGAGGACTCAATTCACCCCTCCACTTT. Translated, it gives CASRGLNSPLHF. The gene calls are TRBV28 and TRBJ1-6; D gene uncertain. Germline CDR1 is MDHEN and CDR2 is SYDVKM. V lost 6 bases and J lost 7, with 7 bases in between. This CDR3 is built from 12 residues. Combining the CDR3 with reference TRBV28 and TRBJ1-6 gives the whole variable domain DVKVTQSSRYLVKRTGEKVFLECVQDMDHENMFWYRQDPGLGLRLIYFSYDVKMKEKGDIPEGYSVSREKKERFSLILESASTNQTSMYLCASRGLNSPLHFGNGTRLTVT.

The V and J genes are TRBV5-6 and TRBJ2-2, with TRBD2 matching over 10 bases. Germline V gene lookup returns CDR1 SGHDT and CDR2 YYEEEE. The length of the CDR3 is 15 residues. The V gene end was trimmed by 8 bases and the J gene end by 4 bases; junction bases not matched to a gene: 8. The CDR3: CASKRTSGSTGELFF. CDR3 coding DNA: TGTGCCAGTAAACGGACTAGCGGATCCACCGGGGAGCTGTTTTTT.

The chain is built from TRBV6-1 and TRBJ1-1, with D uncertain. The CDR3 sequence is 11 residues long. V was pared by 8 bases and J by 11 bases, with 15 bases between. Germline lookup yields CDR1 MNHNS and CDR2 SASEGT. The CDR3 bases are TGTGCCAGCGGGCGGGATAGAAGTGCTTTCTTT. Its translation is CASGRDRSAFF.